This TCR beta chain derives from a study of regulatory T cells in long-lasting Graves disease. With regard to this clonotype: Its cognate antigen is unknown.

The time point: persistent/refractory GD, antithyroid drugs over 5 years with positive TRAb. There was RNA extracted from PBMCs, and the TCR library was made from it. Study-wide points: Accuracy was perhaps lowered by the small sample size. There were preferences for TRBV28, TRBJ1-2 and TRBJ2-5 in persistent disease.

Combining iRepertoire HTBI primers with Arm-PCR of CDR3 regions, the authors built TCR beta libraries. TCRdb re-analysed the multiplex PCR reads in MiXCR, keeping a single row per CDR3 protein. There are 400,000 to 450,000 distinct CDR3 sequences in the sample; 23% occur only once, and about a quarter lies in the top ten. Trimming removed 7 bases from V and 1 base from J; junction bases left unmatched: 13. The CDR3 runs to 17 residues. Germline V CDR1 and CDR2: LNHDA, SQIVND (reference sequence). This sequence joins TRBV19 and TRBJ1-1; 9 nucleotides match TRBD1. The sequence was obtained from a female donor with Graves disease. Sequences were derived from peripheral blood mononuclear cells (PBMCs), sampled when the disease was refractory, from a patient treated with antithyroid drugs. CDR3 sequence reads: CASTLSGTGIWNTEAFF. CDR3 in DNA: TGTGCCAGTACCTTATCCGGGACAGGGATTTGGAACACTGAAGCTTTCTTT. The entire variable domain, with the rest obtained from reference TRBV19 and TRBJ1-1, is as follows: DGGITQSPKYLFRKEGQNVTLSCEQNLNHDAMYWYRQDPGQGLRLIYYSQIVNDFQKGDIAEGYSVSREKKESFPLTVTSAQKNPTAFYLCASTLSGTGIWNTEAFFGQGTRLTVV.